These T cell receptor beta chains were read from a single sample in a study of radiotherapy plus CTLA-4 blockade in lung cancer. Produced via immunoSEQ multiplex PCR; TCRdb's table is partial and in-frame only. The table records about 72,000 clones, approximately 78% of them present only once. Material: peripheral blood, obtained from a patient treated with radiotherapy plus ipilimumab. The receptors were gathered from a human donor with non-small cell lung cancer who had a complete response to radiotherapy plus ipilimumab. Each CDR3 is given with its conserved first and last residue. A D gene is named only where the DNA matches it firmly. Size is stated for part of the rows, as once, few or many counts, or as a class when the clone is expanded.

clone size,D gene,V gene,J gene,CDR3 DNA,CDR3 protein
NA,NA,TRBV7-8,TRBJ2-2,TGTGCCAGCAGCTCCAAGCGGGTTCACACCGGGGAGCTGTTTTTT,CASSSKRVHTGELFF
NA,NA,TRBV4-3,TRBJ2-2,TGCGCCAGCAGCCAAGATTCCAGGATGAACACCGGGGAGCTGTTTTTT,CASSQDSRMNTGELFF
NA,NA,TRBV6-6,TRBJ2-3,TGTGCCAGCAGTCAGGCTAGCACAGATACGCAGTATTTT,CASSQASTDTQYF
NA,NA,TRBV7-9,TRBJ1-2,TGTGCCAGCAGTACTCGGGCCTATGGCTACACCTTC,CASSTRAYGYTF
NA,NA,TRBV27,TRBJ2-1,TGTGCCAGCAGTTTAGCAGGAAATGAGCAGTTCTTC,CASSLAGNEQFF
NA,NA,TRBV5-1,TRBJ2-5,TGCGCCAGCTCCGAGGAGGGCCGAGAGACCCAGTACTTC,CASSEEGRETQYF
NA,NA,TRBV18,TRBJ2-5,TGTGCCAGCTCACCTCAAGAGACCCAGTACTTC,CASSPQETQYF
NA,TRBD2,TRBV4-1,TRBJ2-3,TGCGCCAGCAGCCAGGAACTAGCGGGGGGCACAGATACGCAGTATTTT,CASSQELAGGTDTQYF
NA,NA,TRBV5-1,TRBJ1-3,TGCGCCAGCAGTCCCGACAAGAGCTCTGGAAACACCATATATTTT,CASSPDKSSGNTIYF
NA,TRBD1,TRBV27,TRBJ1-2,TGTGCCAGCAGTACGGGACAGGGAACCTATGGCTACACCTTC,CASSTGQGTYGYTF
NA,TRBD2,TRBV15,TRBJ2-2,TGTGCCACCAGCAGACCTGGACTAGCGGCAAACACCGGGGAGCTGTTTTTT,CATSRPGLAANTGELFF
NA,TRBD2,TRBV7-9,TRBJ2-7,TGTGCCAGCAGCACGGGACTAGCGGGGGGCCCTTACGAGCAGTACTTC,CASSTGLAGGPYEQYF
NA,TRBD1,TRBV5-5,TRBJ1-5,TGTGCCAGCAGTTCTAGGACAGGCCAGCCCCAGCATTTT,CASSSRTGQPQHF
once,NA,TRBV6-5,TRBJ2-3,TGTGCCAGCAGTTACTCCAGGGGATATGGGGATGGTACGCAGTATTTT,CASSYSRGYGDGTQYF
NA,NA,TRBV2,TRBJ1-5,TGTGCCAGCAGTGAGAGGACCCATAATCAGCCCCAGCATTTT,CASSERTHNQPQHF
NA,NA,TRBV5-1,TRBJ2-5,TGCGCCAGCCGAGTAGAGGGGCAAGAGACCCAGTACTTC,CASRVEGQETQYF
NA,TRBD1,TRBV5-1,TRBJ1-6,TGCGCCAGCAGCATGGACAGGGGTGGGAATTCACCCCTCCACTTT,CASSMDRGGNSPLHF
NA,TRBD1,TRBV10-3,TRBJ1-1,TGTGCCATGAATGACCAGGGGGCCGACACTGAAGCTTTCTTT,CAMNDQGADTEAFF
few,NA,TRBV7-6,TRBJ2-7,TGTGCCAGCAGCTTAGCGCCTGTGAGCAGAGGCTACGAGCAGTACTTC,CASSLAPVSRGYEQYF
NA,NA,TRBV2,TRBJ1-5,TGTGCCAGCAAGGGGGACGGGAGCAATCAGCCCCAGCATTTT,CASKGDGSNQPQHF
few,NA,TRBV5-1,TRBJ2-3,TGCGCCAGCAGCCCAACAGGAATTAGCACAGATACGCAGTATTTT,CASSPTGISTDTQYF
NA,NA,TRBV7-2,TRBJ1-5,TGTGCCAGCAGCTTAGCCGGTGGTCAGCCCCAGCATTTT,CASSLAGGQPQHF
NA,NA,TRBV5-1,TRBJ2-1,TGCGCCAGCAGCTTGGCGGGAGCCCGGGAGCAGTTCTTC,CASSLAGAREQFF
NA,NA,TRBV18,TRBJ1-2,TGTGCCAGCTCACCCCAGGTTGGACAGAAGACTAACTATGGCTACACCTTC,CASSPQVGQKTNYGYTF
NA,NA,TRBV5-6,TRBJ1-6,TGTGCCAGCAGCCGGAGGAGAGCAGGGAGCTCCTATAATTCACCCCTCCACTTT,CASSRRRAGSSYNSPLHF
medium-sized,TRBD1,TRBV19,TRBJ2-4,TGTGCCAGTAGTATAGGAGTAGATGGGACAGGAAAAAACATTCAGTACTTC,CASSIGVDGTGKNIQYF
NA,TRBD1,TRBV30,TRBJ1-6,TGTGCCTGGAGTGGGCCCAGGACAGGGCGATCACCCCTCCACTTT,CAWSGPRTGRSPLHF
NA,NA,TRBV6-1,TRBJ1-5,TGTGCCAGCAGGGGGGGAGGCGGCAATCAGCCCCAGCATTTT,CASRGGGGNQPQHF
once,NA,TRBV7-2,TRBJ1-2,TGTGCCAGCAGACTCGGCGGGGACTATGGCTACACCTTC,CASRLGGDYGYTF
NA,TRBD1,TRBV19,TRBJ1-5,TGTGCCAGTAGTATAGACCCGGGACAGCGCAATCAGCCCCAGCATTTT,CASSIDPGQRNQPQHF
once,NA,TRBV6-6,TRBJ1-1,TGTGCCAGCAGTTCTAACACTGAAGCTTTCTTT,CASSSNTEAFF
NA,NA,TRBV14,TRBJ1-2,TGTGCCAGCAGCCAAGATTACTGGTCGGGCTATGGCTACACCTTC,CASSQDYWSGYGYTF
NA,NA,TRBV2,TRBJ2-7,TGTGCCAGCAGAGCTAGGGGACACGACGACGAGCAGTACTTC,CASRARGHDDEQYF
few,TRBD1,TRBV9,TRBJ2-2,TGTGCCAGCAGCGTAGGGGGGACAGCCGTCACCGGGGAGCTGTTTTTT,CASSVGGTAVTGELFF
few,TRBD1,TRBV10-2,TRBJ1-4,TGCGCCAGCACCGACAGGGCAACTAATGAAAAACTGTTTTTT,CASTDRATNEKLFF
NA,NA,TRBV9,TRBJ2-5,TGTGCCAGCAGCGTAGCGTTTGGCGGAGTCCAGTACTTC,CASSVAFGGVQYF
NA,TRBD1,TRBV27,TRBJ1-2,TGTGCCAGCAGTTTTCAGGGGGCAAACTATGGCTACACCTTC,CASSFQGANYGYTF
NA,TRBD2,TRBV6-6,TRBJ2-3,TGTGCCAGCTCAAGGACTAGCGGTGTTAGCACAGATACGCAGTATTTT,CASSRTSGVSTDTQYF
NA,TRBD2,TRBV27,TRBJ2-2,TGTGCCAGCAGTCCCAGACTAGCGGGAGGGACCGGGGAGCTGTTTTTT,CASSPRLAGGTGELFF
NA,TRBD1,TRBV6-5,TRBJ2-1,TGTGCCAGCAGTCGACCGGGACAGGGCCTCAATGAGCAGTTCTTC,CASSRPGQGLNEQFF
NA,TRBD1,TRBV10-3,TRBJ1-2,TGTGCCATCAGTGACGGGTCGGGACAGGGGGTACGGGGCTACACCTTC,CAISDGSGQGVRGYTF
NA,TRBD2,TRBV15,TRBJ2-3,TGTGCCACCAGCCCTAGACTAGCGGGAGTTGGAGATACGCAGTATTTT,CATSPRLAGVGDTQYF
NA,NA,TRBV10-3,TRBJ1-5,TGTGCCATCAGTGGTCAGGGGAGCAATCAGCCCCAGCATTTT,CAISGQGSNQPQHF
NA,TRBD2,TRBV7-9,TRBJ2-2,TGTGCCAGCACCCGGGGGGACGACACCGGGGAGCTGTTTTTT,CASTRGDDTGELFF
few,NA,TRBV13,TRBJ2-7,TGTGCCAGCAGCCCCCGCAGCGAAGGGGTCTACGAGCAGTACTTC,CASSPRSEGVYEQYF
NA,TRBD1,TRBV18,TRBJ1-1,TGTGCCAGCTCACCCACCGGACAGGGAGTCAACACTGAAGCTTTCTTT,CASSPTGQGVNTEAFF
NA,NA,TRBV28,TRBJ1-5,TGTGCCAGCAGTCCCCCCGCGGGGGATACGGAGCCCCAGCATTTT,CASSPPAGDTEPQHF
NA,TRBD1,TRBV7-8,TRBJ2-1,TGTGCCACCAGAAGGGACAGGGAGAACAATGAGCAGTTCTTC,CATRRDRENNEQFF
NA,NA,TRBV18,TRBJ2-7,TGTGCCAGCTCACCAAGAGGCTCCTACGAGCAGTACTTC,CASSPRGSYEQYF
NA,NA,TRBV28,TRBJ2-7,TGTGCCAGCAGTAGTACTCCGGGATCGGGGGCGCTCTCCTACGAGCAGTACTTC,CASSSTPGSGALSYEQYF
once,NA,TRBV5-1,TRBJ1-1,TGCGCCAGCAGGCCAGAGATGAACACTGAAGCTTTCTTT,CASRPEMNTEAFF
NA,NA,TRBV2,TRBJ2-5,TGTGCCAGCAGTGAATCCCTGAAAGAGACCCAGTACTTC,CASSESLKETQYF
few,TRBD1,TRBV2,TRBJ1-4,TGTGCGACAAGTCGTAACAGGGGTAGGGAAAAACTGTTTTTT,CATSRNRGREKLFF
NA,TRBD1,TRBV29-1,TRBJ1-1,TGCAGCGGACAGGGGAACGCTGAAGCTTTCTTT,CSGQGNAEAFF
once,TRBD1,TRBV7-8,TRBJ1-4,TGTGCCAGCAGCCCGCGGCTGACAGGGAGGAATGAAAAACTGTTTTTT,CASSPRLTGRNEKLFF